Listed below are T cell receptor beta chains from one sample, sequenced in a study of CD8+ T cells in alopecia areata. Sequencing was performed with immunoSEQ multiplex PCR; in TCRdb, only in-frame clones are kept and a portion is missing. This sample carries 90,000 to 130,000 clones, approximately 59% of them seen once, and the ten largest clones take 20% to 25%. Sequenced material: CD8+ T cells sorted from blood. The source is a human donor in good health. The CDR3 runs from the conserved cysteine through the conserved F or W. A D gene is named only where the DNA matches it firmly. Not every row has a clone size; where given, it reads once, few, many or a size class.

clone size,J gene,D gene,V gene,CDR3 DNA,CDR3 protein
NA,TRBJ1-1,NA,TRBV2,TGTGCCCGGGGCAGGGGGAACACTGAAGCTTTCTTT,CARGRGNTEAFF
few,TRBJ2-3,TRBD2,TRBV11-2,TGTGCCAGCAGCTTACCCCCGGAGGCTAGCGGGCGCACAGATACGCAGTATTTT,CASSLPPEASGRTDTQYF
NA,TRBJ1-4,TRBD1,TRBV4-2,TGTGCCAGCAGCCAAGGGGGGGGACAGGGGAATGAAAAACTGTTTTTT,CASSQGGGQGNEKLFF
few,TRBJ2-1,TRBD2,TRBV7-9,TGTGCCAGCAGCGCCAGCGGGAGCTCCTACAATGAGCAGTTCTTC,CASSASGSSYNEQFF
NA,TRBJ2-7,TRBD1,TRBV12-5,TGTGCTAGTGGCCATCAGGGGGCTTACGAGCAGTACTTC,CASGHQGAYEQYF
NA,TRBJ1-1,NA,TRBV4-2,TGTGCCAGCAGCCCTCAGGGAGGAGTAAACACTGAAGCTTTCTTT,CASSPQGGVNTEAFF
NA,TRBJ1-4,NA,TRBV6-5,TGTGCCAGCAGTTACTCAGCAGGGAATGAAAAACTGTTTTTT,CASSYSAGNEKLFF
NA,TRBJ2-2,NA,TRBV6-1,TGTGCCAGCAGTGGGCTTCTGGGCGGGGAGCTGTTTTTT,CASSGLLGGELFF
NA,TRBJ2-7,TRBD1,TRBV27,TGTGCCAGCAGTGTGACAGGGCTTTACGGCGAGCAGTACTTC,CASSVTGLYGEQYF
NA,TRBJ1-6,TRBD1,TRBV5-6,TGTGCCAGCAGCTGGAGACAGGGTTGGGATAATTCACCCCTCCACTTT,CASSWRQGWDNSPLHF
NA,TRBJ1-2,NA,TRBV4-1,TGCGCCAGCAGCCCCGGGCGCAGTAACTATGGCTACACCTTC,CASSPGRSNYGYTF
NA,TRBJ2-7,NA,TRBV4-2,TGTGCCAGCAGCCAGTCCAGCTTCTACGAGCAGTACTTC,CASSQSSFYEQYF